This T cell receptor (beta chain) was sequenced during a study of identical twins. As for this clonotype: The antigen is unknown.

All donors were healthy Caucasians. One entry per CDR3 protein results from TCRdb running MiXCR on the 5' RACE reads. Of more than 350,000 distinct CDR3 sequences in the sample, around 9% are singletons; the top ten hold more than 8%. Study-wide findings and caveats: A lower insertion count was a feature of abundant cord blood beta clonotypes, with no such feature in memory repertoires. Invariant MAIT and iNKT cells are populations that could partly confound zero-insertion analyses.

Looked up from germline, CDR1 is MNHEY and CDR2 is SMNVEV (reference sequence). There are 13 residues in the CDR3. Trimming pared 5 bases from V and 11 bases from J, leaving 16 bases between. J is TRBJ2-1 and V is TRBV27; D possibly matches TRBD1 or TRBD2 (5 bases each). The sequenced sample consisted of naive T cells sorted from blood. The clonotype was recovered from a woman in her forties or fifties in good health. The CDR3 is CASSNNPTGQQFF. The CDR3 DNA sequence: TGTGCCAGCAGTAACAATCCGACGGGACAGCAGTTCTTC.